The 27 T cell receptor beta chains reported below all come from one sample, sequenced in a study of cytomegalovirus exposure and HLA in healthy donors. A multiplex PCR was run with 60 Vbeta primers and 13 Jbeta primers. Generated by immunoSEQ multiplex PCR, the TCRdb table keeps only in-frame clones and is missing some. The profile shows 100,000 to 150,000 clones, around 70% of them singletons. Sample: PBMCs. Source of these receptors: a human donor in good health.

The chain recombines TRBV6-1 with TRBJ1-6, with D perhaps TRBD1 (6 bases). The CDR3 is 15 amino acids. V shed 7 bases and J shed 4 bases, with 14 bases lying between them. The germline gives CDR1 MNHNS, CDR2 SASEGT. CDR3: CASNADRLYNSPLHF. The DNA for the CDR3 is TGTGCCAGCAATGCAGACAGGCTGTATAATTCACCCCTCCACTTT.

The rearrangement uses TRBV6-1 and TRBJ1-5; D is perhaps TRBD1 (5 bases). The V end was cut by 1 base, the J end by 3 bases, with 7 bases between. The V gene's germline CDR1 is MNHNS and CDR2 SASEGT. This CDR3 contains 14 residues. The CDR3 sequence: CASSEGGHNQPQHF. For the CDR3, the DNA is TGTGCCAGCAGTGAAGGGGGCCACAATCAGCCCCAGCATTTT.

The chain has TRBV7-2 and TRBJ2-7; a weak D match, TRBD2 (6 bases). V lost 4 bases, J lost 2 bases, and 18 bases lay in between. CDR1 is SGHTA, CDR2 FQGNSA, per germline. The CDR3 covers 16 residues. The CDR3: CASSSALGLQAYEQYF. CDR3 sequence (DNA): TGTGCCAGCAGCTCGGCCCTGGGACTCCAGGCCTACGAGCAGTACTTC.

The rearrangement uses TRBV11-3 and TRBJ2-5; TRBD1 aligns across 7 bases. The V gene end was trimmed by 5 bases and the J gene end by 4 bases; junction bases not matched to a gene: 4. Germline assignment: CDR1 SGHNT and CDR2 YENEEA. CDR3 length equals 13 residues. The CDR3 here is CASSPRDRETQYF. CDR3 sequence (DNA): TGTGCCAGCAGCCCCCGGGACAGAGAGACCCAGTACTTC.

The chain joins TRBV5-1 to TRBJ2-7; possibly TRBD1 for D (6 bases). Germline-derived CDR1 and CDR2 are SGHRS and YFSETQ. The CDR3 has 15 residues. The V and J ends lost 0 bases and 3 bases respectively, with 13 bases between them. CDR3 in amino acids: CASSLDLTGYYEQYF. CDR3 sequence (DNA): TGCGCCAGCAGCTTGGACTTGACAGGATACTACGAGCAGTACTTC.

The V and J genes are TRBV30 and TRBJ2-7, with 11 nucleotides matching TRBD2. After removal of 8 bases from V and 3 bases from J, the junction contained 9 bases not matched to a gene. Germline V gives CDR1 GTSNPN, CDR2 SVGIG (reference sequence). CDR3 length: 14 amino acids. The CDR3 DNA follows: TGTGCCGGATCCGGGACTAGCGGTTACTACGAGCAGTACTTC. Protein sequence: CAGSGTSGYYEQYF.

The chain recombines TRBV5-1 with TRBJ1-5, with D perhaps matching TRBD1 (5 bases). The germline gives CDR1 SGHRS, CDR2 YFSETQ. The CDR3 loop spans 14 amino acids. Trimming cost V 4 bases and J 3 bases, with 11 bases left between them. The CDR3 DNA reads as TGCGCCAGCAGCCCCGGGACTCCCAATCAGCCCCAGCATTTT. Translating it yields CASSPGTPNQPQHF. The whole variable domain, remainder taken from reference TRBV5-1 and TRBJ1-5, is KAGVTQTPRYLIKTRGQQVTLSCSPISGHRSVSWYQQTPGQGLQFLFEYFSETQRNKGNFPGRFSGRQFSNSRSEMNVSTLELGDSALYLCASSPGTPNQPQHFGDGTRLSIL.

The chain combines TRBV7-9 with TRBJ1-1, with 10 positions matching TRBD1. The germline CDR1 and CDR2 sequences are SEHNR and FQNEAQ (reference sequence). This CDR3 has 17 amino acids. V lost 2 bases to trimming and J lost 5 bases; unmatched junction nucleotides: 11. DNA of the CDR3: TGTGCCAGCAGCTTATACCGGGGGACAGGGGTGGGGACTGAAGCTTTCTTT. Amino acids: CASSLYRGTGVGTEAFF.

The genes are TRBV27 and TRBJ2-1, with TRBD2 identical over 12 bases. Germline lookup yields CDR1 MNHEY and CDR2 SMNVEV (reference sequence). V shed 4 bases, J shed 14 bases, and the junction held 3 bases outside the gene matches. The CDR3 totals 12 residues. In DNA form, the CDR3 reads TGTGCCAGCAGTTCTAGCGGGAGGGTTGAGTTCTTC. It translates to CASSSSGRVEFF.

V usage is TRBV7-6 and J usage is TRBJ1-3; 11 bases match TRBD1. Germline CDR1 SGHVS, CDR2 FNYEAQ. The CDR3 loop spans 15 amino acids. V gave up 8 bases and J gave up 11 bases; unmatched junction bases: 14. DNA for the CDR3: TGTGCCAGCGCTAGGACAGGGGGCATGGGGAACGCCATATATTTT. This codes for CASARTGGMGNAIYF.

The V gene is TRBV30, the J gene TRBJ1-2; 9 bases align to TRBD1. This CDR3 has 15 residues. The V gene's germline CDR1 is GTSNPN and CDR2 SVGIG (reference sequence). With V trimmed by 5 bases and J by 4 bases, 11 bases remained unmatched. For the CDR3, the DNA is TGTGCCTGGGGAGAGGGACAGGGAGTGCCCTATGGCTACACCTTC. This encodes CAWGEGQGVPYGYTF. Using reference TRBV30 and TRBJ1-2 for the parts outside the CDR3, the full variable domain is SQTIHQWPATLVQPVGSPLSLECTVEGTSNPNLYWYRQAAGRGLQLLFYSVGIGQISSEVPQNLSASRPQDRQFILSSKKLLLSDSGFYLCAWGEGQGVPYGYTFGSGTRLTVV.

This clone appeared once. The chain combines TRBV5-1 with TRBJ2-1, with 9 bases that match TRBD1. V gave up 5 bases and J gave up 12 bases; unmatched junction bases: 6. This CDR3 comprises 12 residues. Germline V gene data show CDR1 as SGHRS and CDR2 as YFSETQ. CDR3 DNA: TGCGCCAGCAGGGAGGGACAGGGCAGGCAGTTCTTC. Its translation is CASREGQGRQFF.

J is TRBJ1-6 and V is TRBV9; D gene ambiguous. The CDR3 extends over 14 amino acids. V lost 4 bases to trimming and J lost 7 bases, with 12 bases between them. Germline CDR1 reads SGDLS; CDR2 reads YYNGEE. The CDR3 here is CASSSHPGNSPLHF. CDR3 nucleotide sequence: TGTGCCAGCAGCTCCCACCCGGGGAATTCACCCCTCCACTTT. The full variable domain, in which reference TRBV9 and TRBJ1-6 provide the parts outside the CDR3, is DSGVTQTPKHLITATGQRVTLRCSPRSGDLSVYWYQQSLDQGLQFLIQYYNGEERAKGNILERFSAQQFPDLHSELNLSSLELGDSALYFCASSSHPGNSPLHFGNGTRLTVT.

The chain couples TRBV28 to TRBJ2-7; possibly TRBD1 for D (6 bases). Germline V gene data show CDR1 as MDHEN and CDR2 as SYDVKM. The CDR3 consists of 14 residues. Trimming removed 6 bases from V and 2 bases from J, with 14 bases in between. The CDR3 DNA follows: TGTGCCAGCAGACCTGCAGGGGCAGCCTACGAGCAGTACTTC. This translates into CASRPAGAAYEQYF.

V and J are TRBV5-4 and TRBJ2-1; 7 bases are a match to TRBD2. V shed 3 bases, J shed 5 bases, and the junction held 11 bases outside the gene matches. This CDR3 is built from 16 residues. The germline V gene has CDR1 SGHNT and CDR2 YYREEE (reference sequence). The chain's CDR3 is CASSSAGVRGHNEQFF. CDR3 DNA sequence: TGTGCCAGCAGCTCGGCGGGAGTGAGGGGCCACAATGAGCAGTTCTTC.

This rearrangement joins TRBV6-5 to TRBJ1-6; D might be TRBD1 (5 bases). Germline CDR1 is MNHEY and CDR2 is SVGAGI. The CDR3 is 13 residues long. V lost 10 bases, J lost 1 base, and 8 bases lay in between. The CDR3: CAIRGSYNSPLHF. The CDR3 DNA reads TGTGCCATACGGGGGTCCTATAATTCACCCCTCCACTTT.

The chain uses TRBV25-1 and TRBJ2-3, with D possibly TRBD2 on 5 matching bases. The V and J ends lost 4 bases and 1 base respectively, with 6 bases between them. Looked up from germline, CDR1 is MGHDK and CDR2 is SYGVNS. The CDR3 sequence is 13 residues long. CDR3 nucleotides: TGTGCCAGCAGTGGGACTGGCACAGATACGCAGTATTTT. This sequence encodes CASSGTGTDTQYF.

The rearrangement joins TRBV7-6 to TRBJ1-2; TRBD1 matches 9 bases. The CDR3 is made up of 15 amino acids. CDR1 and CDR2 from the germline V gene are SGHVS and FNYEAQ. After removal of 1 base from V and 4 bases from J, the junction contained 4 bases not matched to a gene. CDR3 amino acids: CASSLGTGVSYGYTF. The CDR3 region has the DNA TGTGCCAGCAGCTTAGGGACAGGGGTGTCCTATGGCTACACCTTC.

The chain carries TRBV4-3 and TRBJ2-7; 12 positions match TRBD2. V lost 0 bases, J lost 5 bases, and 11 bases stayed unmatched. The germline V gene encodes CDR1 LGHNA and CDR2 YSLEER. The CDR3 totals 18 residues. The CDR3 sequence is CASSQESPTSGSIDEQYF. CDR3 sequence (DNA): TGCGCCAGCAGCCAAGAGTCCCCGACTAGCGGGAGTATCGACGAGCAGTACTTC.

CDR3 region: CASSKGKKLFF. CDR3 in DNA: TGTGCCAGCAGCAAGGGCAAAAAACTGTTTTTT. The rearrangement links TRBV21-1 to TRBJ1-4; the table's D call TRBD1 went unverified against the DNA. TRBV21-1 is marked as a pseudogene. This CDR3 comprises 11 residues.

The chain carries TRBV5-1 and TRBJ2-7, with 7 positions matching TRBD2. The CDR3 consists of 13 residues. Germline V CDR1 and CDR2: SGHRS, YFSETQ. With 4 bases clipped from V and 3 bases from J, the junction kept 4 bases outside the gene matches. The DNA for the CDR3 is TGCGCCAGCAGCCTTGGACTAGTCTACGAGCAGTACTTC. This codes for CASSLGLVYEQYF.

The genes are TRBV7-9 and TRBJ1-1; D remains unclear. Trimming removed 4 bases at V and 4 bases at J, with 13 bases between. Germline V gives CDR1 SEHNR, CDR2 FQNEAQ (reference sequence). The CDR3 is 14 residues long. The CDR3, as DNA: TGTGCCAGCAGCTCAACCTCGGTGAGCACTGAAGCTTTCTTT. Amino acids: CASSSTSVSTEAFF.

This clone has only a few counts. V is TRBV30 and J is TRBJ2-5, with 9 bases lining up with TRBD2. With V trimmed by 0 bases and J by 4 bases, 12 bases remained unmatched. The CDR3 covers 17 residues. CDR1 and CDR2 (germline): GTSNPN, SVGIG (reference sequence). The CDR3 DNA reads TGTGCCTGGAGTGTACGCGGCGGGGGGGCAGTCAGAGAGACCCAGTACTTC. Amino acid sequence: CAWSVRGGGAVRETQYF.

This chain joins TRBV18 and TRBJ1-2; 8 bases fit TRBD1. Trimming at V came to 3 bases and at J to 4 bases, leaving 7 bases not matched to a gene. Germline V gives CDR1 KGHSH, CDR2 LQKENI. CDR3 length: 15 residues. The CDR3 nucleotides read TGTGCCAGCTCACCTCGGACAGGGAGGTCCTATGGCTACACCTTC. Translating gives CASSPRTGRSYGYTF.

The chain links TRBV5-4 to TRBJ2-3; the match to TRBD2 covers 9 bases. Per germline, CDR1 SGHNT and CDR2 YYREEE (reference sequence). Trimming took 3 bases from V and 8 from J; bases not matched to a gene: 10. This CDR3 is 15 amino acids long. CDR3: CASSSLSGSMGTQYF. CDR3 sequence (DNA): TGTGCCAGCAGCTCGCTTAGCGGGAGTATGGGTACGCAGTATTTT.

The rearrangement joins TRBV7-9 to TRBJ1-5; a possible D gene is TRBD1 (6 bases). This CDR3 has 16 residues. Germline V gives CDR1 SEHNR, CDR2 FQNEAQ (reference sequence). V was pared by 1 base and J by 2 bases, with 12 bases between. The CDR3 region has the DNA TGTGCCAGCAGCTTAGTTACAGGGTTGGGCAATCAGCCCCAGCATTTT. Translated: CASSLVTGLGNQPQHF.

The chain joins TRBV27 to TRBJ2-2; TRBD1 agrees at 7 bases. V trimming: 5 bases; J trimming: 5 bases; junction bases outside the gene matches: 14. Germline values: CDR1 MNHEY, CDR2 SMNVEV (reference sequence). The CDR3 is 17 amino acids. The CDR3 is CASSLYYRGGGTGELFF. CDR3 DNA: TGTGCCAGCAGTCTATATTACAGGGGCGGCGGGACCGGGGAGCTGTTTTTT.